This passage covers 32 T cell receptor beta chains from one sample sequenced in a study of blood T cell repertoires in COVID-19. Sequenced by immunoSEQ multiplex PCR; TCRdb stores in-frame clones only, minus some. The sample has about 38,000 clones; roughly nine tenths are singletons. The sequencing sample was made of peripheral blood. The receptors shown here come from a man in his sixties with COVID-19, enrolled during active disease.

This chain uses TRBV7-8 with TRBJ2-3, with 8 bases lining up with TRBD2. This CDR3 has 16 amino acids. Germline V gene sequence: CDR1 SGHVS, CDR2 FQNEAQ. Trimming cost V 5 bases and J 2 bases; bases outside gene matches: 9. CDR3 sequence: CASSRSGRGSTDTQYF. CDR3 nucleotides: TGTGCCAGCAGCCGCAGCGGGAGAGGGTCCACAGATACGCAGTATTTT.

The chain couples TRBV3-1 (or the pseudogene TRBV3-2) to TRBJ2-5; no firm D call. CDR3 length: 12 amino acids. CDR1 and CDR2 (germline): LGHDT, YNNKEL (reference sequence). Trimming removed 3 bases from V and 3 bases from J, with 5 bases in between. CDR3 protein: CASSQLEETQYF. CDR3 bases: TGTGCCAGCAGCCAGTTAGAAGAGACCCAGTACTTC.

The chain has TRBV15 and TRBJ2-1; the match to TRBD2 covers 12 bases. This CDR3 is 16 amino acids long. Germline V gene sequence: CDR1 LNHNV, CDR2 YYDKDF (reference sequence). V shed 3 bases and J 10 bases; nucleotides not matched to a gene: 10. As DNA, the CDR3 is TGTGCCACCAGCAGGGAGCCTAGCGGGAGGGCCGCGGAGCAGTTCTTC. Amino acids: CATSREPSGRAAEQFF.

This chain connects TRBV29-1 to TRBJ2-1; D possibly corresponds to TRBD1 (5 bases). Germline CDR1 SQVTM, CDR2 ANQGSEA. This CDR3 comprises 14 residues. V was shortened by 4 bases and J by 10 bases, with 20 bases between the two germline ends. In DNA form, the CDR3 reads TGCAGCGTTGCTTATTCGACAGCTAAGTGGGAGCAGTTCTTC. Translated, it gives CSVAYSTAKWEQFF.

The J gene is TRBJ2-7, the V gene TRBV28, with 7 bases fitting TRBD2. The CDR3 length is 12 residues. Germline-derived CDR1 and CDR2 are MDHEN and SYDVKM. V lost 7 bases to trimming and J lost 3 bases; unmatched junction nucleotides: 3. The CDR3 DNA sequence: TGTGCCAGCACTAGCGGCCTCTACGAGCAGTACTTC. Translating it yields CASTSGLYEQYF.

The chain couples TRBV12-5 to TRBJ2-1; a possible D gene is TRBD1 (7 bases). The CDR3 runs to 17 residues. The germline CDR1 and CDR2 sequences are LGHNT and FRNRAP. V was trimmed by 5 bases and J by 3 bases, leaving 20 bases between them. In DNA, the CDR3 is TGTGCTAGTGGTCCAAGCCTCCGACAGGGACTCTACAATGAGCAGTTCTTC. Amino acid sequence: CASGPSLRQGLYNEQFF.

The table lists this clone with a count of one. The V call is TRBV24-1, the J call TRBJ2-3; TRBD2 is a possible D gene (5 bases). Looked up from germline, CDR1 is KGHDR and CDR2 is SFDVKD. This CDR3 comprises 11 residues. Trimming pared 5 bases from V and 10 bases from J, leaving 9 bases between. CDR3 DNA: TGTGCCACCAGTGTGGGGAGAGCGCAGTATTTT. Translation gives CATSVGRAQYF.

In this sample, this clone turned up once. This sequence joins TRBV19 and TRBJ1-2; possible D gene TRBD1, 6 bases. The CDR3 is 13 residues long. With 4 bases removed from V and 7 bases from J, the gap between germline ends came to 13 bases. Germline V gene lookup returns CDR1 LNHDA and CDR2 SQIVND (reference sequence). The CDR3 reads CASSTTYRAGYTF. The DNA for the CDR3 is TGTGCCAGTAGTACAACCTACAGGGCTGGCTACACCTTC.

The chain has TRBV10-3 and TRBJ2-1; tentative D call: TRBD2 (5 bases). CDR3 length: 12 amino acids. Trimming shortened V by 2 bases and J by 10 bases, and 9 bases separated the two germline ends. CDR1 ENHRY and CDR2 SYGVKD come from the germline V gene. The CDR3 DNA follows: TGTGCCATCAGTGAGCCGACGGGAGAGCAGTTCTTC. Residues: CAISEPTGEQFF.

This chain uses TRBV5-4 with TRBJ2-3, with 16 bases fitting TRBD2. Germline CDR1 SGHNT, CDR2 YYREEE (reference sequence). CDR3 length: 18 amino acids. The V and J ends lost 3 bases and 3 bases, in that order; junction bases with no gene match: 7. In DNA form, the CDR3 reads TGTGCCAGCAGCTCAGGGACTAGCGGGAGGGTAGGAACAGATACGCAGTATTTT. Amino acid sequence: CASSSGTSGRVGTDTQYF.

In this sample, this clone turned up a few times. The chain employs TRBV27 and TRBJ1-1; TRBD1 is a possible D gene (6 bases). Trimming took off 5 bases at V and 11 bases at J, with 18 bases between the two ends. From germline, CDR1 is MNHEY and CDR2 SMNVEV (reference sequence). The CDR3 runs 13 residues. In nucleotides, the CDR3 is TGTGCCAGCAGTCCCCGGGGGGGGCGGCTTGCTTTCTTT. Its protein product is CASSPRGGRLAFF.

CDR3 nucleotides: TGTGCCAGTACCTCCACGGACAGGGGCGTCTATAATTCACCCCTCCACTTT. Its protein is CASTSTDRGVYNSPLHF. The chain is built from TRBV19 and TRBJ1-6, with TRBD1 matching 9 bases. The CDR3 sequence is 17 residues long. J gave up 3 bases and V 7 bases, and 10 bases lay outside the gene matches. Germline CDR1 reads LNHDA; CDR2 reads SQIVND (reference sequence).

The CDR3 sequence: CASRMTDNNEKLFF. The CDR3 coding sequence is TGCGCCAGCCGAATGACGGACAATAATGAAAAACTGTTTTTT. The V call is TRBV5-1, the J call TRBJ1-4; tentative D call: TRBD1 (5 bases). Trimming removed 7 bases from V and 4 bases from J, with 14 bases in between. The CDR3 runs 14 residues. Germline loops: CDR1 SGHRS, CDR2 YFSETQ.

This rearrangement joins TRBV12-5 to TRBJ2-5; TRBD1 matches 8 bases. V was clipped by 6 bases and J by 4 bases; unmatched bases: 4. The CDR3 is made up of 13 amino acids. Looked up from germline, CDR1 is LGHNT and CDR2 is FRNRAP. The CDR3, as DNA: TGTGCTAGTGGCGACGGACAGGGAGAGACCCAGTACTTC. It specifies CASGDGQGETQYF. The variable domain in full, completed from reference TRBV12-5 and TRBJ2-5, reads DARVTQTPRHKVTEMGQEVTMRCQPILGHNTVFWYRQTMMQGLELLAYFRNRAPLDDSGMPKDRFSAEMPDATLATLKIQPSEPRDSAVYFCASGDGQGETQYFGPGTRLLVL.

The chain is built from TRBV5-5 and TRBJ2-1, with D unclear. V lost 0 bases and J lost 2, with 9 bases in between. The CDR3 loop spans 15 amino acids. The germline gives CDR1 SGHKS, CDR2 YYEKEE (reference sequence). DNA of the CDR3: TGTGCCAGCAGCTTGGTGGCAGAAGCCTACAATGAGCAGTTCTTC. It is translated as CASSLVAEAYNEQFF.

The chain employs TRBV28 and TRBJ2-7; a weak D match, TRBD2 (6 bases). V lost 8 bases to trimming and J lost 4 bases, with 15 bases between them. This CDR3 is 13 amino acids long. Per germline, CDR1 MDHEN and CDR2 SYDVKM. The CDR3 sequence is CASYGTPGYEQYF. The CDR3 nucleotides read TGTGCCAGCTACGGGACTCCTGGTTACGAGCAGTACTTC.

The rearrangement links TRBV12-3 or TRBV12-4 to TRBJ2-2; D is perhaps TRBD1 (6 bases). This CDR3 is built from 13 residues. V was clipped by 6 bases and J by 5 bases, with 10 bases between them. The CDR3 nucleotides read TGTGCCAGCAGCTTAACAGGGACCGGGGAGCTGTTTTTT. Amino acids: CASSLTGTGELFF.

The gene calls are TRBV28 and TRBJ1-5; D gene unclear. CDR3 size: 15 residues. Germline V gives CDR1 MDHEN, CDR2 SYDVKM. The V gene lost 4 bases and the J gene lost 0 bases, with 10 bases spanning the gap. CDR3 bases: TGTGCCAGCAGTTCAGGCCAATATAGCAATCAGCCCCAGCATTTT. As protein: CASSSGQYSNQPQHF.

The rearrangement joins TRBV3-1 (or the pseudogene TRBV3-2) to TRBJ2-7; D is unclear. Trimming left V 3 bases short and J 6 bases short, with 12 bases between. Germline CDR1 reads LGHDT; CDR2 reads YNNKEL (reference sequence). The CDR3 length is 13 residues. CDR3 DNA sequence: TGTGCCAGCAGCCACCCCTTATCGGGCGAGCAGTACTTC. The encoded protein is CASSHPLSGEQYF.

V and J are TRBV15 and TRBJ1-6; D might be TRBD1 (6 bases). The germline gives CDR1 LNHNV, CDR2 YYDKDF (reference sequence). CDR3 length: 17 amino acids. V lost 0 bases and J lost 0, with 9 bases in between. DNA for the CDR3: TGTGCCACCAGCAGAGATCCGACAGGCTCCTATAATTCACCCCTCCACTTT. As protein: CATSRDPTGSYNSPLHF.

The rearrangement links TRBV21-1 to TRBJ2-7; the table gives TRBD2 as D, unverified against the DNA. TRBV21-1 is a pseudogene locus. The CDR3 contains 13 residues. The CDR3, as DNA: TGTGCCAGCAGCAATGTCCTCTCCTACGAGCAGTACTTC. It yields the protein CASSNVLSYEQYF.

The chain joins TRBV2 to TRBJ1-5; D uncertain. Germline CDR1 and CDR2: SNHLY and FYNNEI. This CDR3 is built from 12 residues. V dropped 2 bases and J dropped 7 bases, with 6 bases sitting between them. CDR3 bases: TGTGCCAGCAGTGAAAGCGGCCAGCCCCAGCATTTT. This gives the protein CASSESGQPQHF.

The chain couples TRBV30 to TRBJ2-7; 10 bases are a match to TRBD2. CDR3 length: 13 residues. V shed 2 bases, J shed 4 bases, and the junction held 2 bases outside the gene matches. Looked up from germline, CDR1 is GTSNPN and CDR2 is SVGIG (reference sequence). The CDR3 here is CAWSRTSGYEQYF. For the CDR3, the DNA is TGTGCCTGGAGTAGGACTAGCGGATACGAGCAGTACTTC.

The chain recombines TRBV28 with TRBJ2-4; TRBD2 agrees at 8 bases. The CDR3 loop spans 14 amino acids. Germline V gene data show CDR1 as MDHEN and CDR2 as SYDVKM. V lost 9 bases and J lost 3; bases outside the gene matches: 7. CDR3 residues: CASHPGLGKNIQYF. As DNA, the CDR3 is TGTGCCAGTCACCCGGGACTAGGCAAAAACATTCAGTACTTC.

This chain joins TRBV5-1 and TRBJ2-2; 9 bases fit TRBD2. The CDR3 sequence is 16 residues long. J was trimmed by 4 bases and V by 0 bases; bases with no gene match: 4. Germline-derived CDR1 and CDR2 are SGHRS and YFSETQ. The CDR3 here is CASSLEGGRATGELFF. The CDR3 nucleotides read TGCGCCAGCAGCTTGGAGGGCGGGAGGGCCACCGGGGAGCTGTTTTTT.

This rearrangement joins TRBV5-1 to TRBJ1-1; the match to TRBD1 covers 8 bases. CDR1 SGHRS and CDR2 YFSETQ come from the germline V gene. The V and J ends lost 0 bases and 2 bases, in that order; junction bases with no gene match: 3. The CDR3 length is 15 residues. The CDR3 DNA reads as TGCGCCAGCAGCTTGGACAGGGGGTCAAACACTGAAGCTTTCTTT. This translates into CASSLDRGSNTEAFF.

V is TRBV28 and J is TRBJ2-5, with TRBD1 matching 11 bases. The CDR3 runs 16 residues. Germline loops: CDR1 MDHEN, CDR2 SYDVKM. V was pared by 2 bases and J by 5 bases, with 7 bases of the junction left unmatched. The chain's CDR3 is CASSLHGQGATETQYF. In DNA form, the CDR3 reads TGTGCCAGCAGTTTACATGGACAGGGGGCGACGGAGACCCAGTACTTC.

The CDR3 DNA sequence: TGTGCCAGCAGTACCGGGACAGGGGGAACCGGGGAGCTGTTTTTT. This gives the protein CASSTGTGGTGELFF. J is TRBJ2-2 and V is TRBV2; TRBD1 agrees at 11 bases. This CDR3 region has 15 residues. The V and J ends lost 5 bases and 5 bases, in that order; junction bases with no gene match: 4. CDR1 is SNHLY, CDR2 FYNNEI, per germline.

This clone has just one count. This rearrangement joins TRBV6-2 or TRBV6-3 to TRBJ2-1; 11 positions match TRBD2. This CDR3 has 20 amino acids. Looked up from germline, CDR1 is MNHEY and CDR2 is SVGEGT. With V trimmed by 0 bases and J by 2 bases, 12 bases remained unmatched. CDR3 sequence (DNA): TGTGCCAGCAGTTACTCGTCGGGGTCTAGCGGGAGGAGGGCCTACAATGAGCAGTTCTTC. Translation: CASSYSSGSSGRRAYNEQFF.

The V and J genes are TRBV5-4 and TRBJ2-3, with 10 bases identical to TRBD2. The germline CDR1 and CDR2 sequences are SGHNT and YYREEE (reference sequence). The CDR3 covers 17 residues. V lost 0 bases and J lost 5; bases outside the gene matches: 9. The CDR3 protein is CASSLGSSGRGGDTQYF. The CDR3 nucleotides read TGTGCCAGCAGCTTGGGGTCTAGCGGGAGAGGGGGAGATACGCAGTATTTT.

The chain employs TRBV28 and TRBJ1-5; 10 nucleotides line up with TRBD1. Germline loops: CDR1 MDHEN, CDR2 SYDVKM. J gave up 2 bases and V 6 bases, and 4 bases lay outside the gene matches. The CDR3 loop spans 15 amino acids. The chain's CDR3 is CASSPGTGGNQPQHF. The DNA of the CDR3 is TGTGCCAGCAGCCCCGGGACAGGGGGCAATCAGCCCCAGCATTTT.

The chain employs TRBV5-1 and TRBJ1-2; 7 bases match TRBD1. Germline V gene data show CDR1 as SGHRS and CDR2 as YFSETQ. The CDR3 is 15 amino acids. Trimming removed 4 bases from V and 4 bases from J; junction bases left unmatched: 10. CDR3 DNA: TGCGCCAGCAGCACGGGGGACAGTCTCCTCTATGGCTACACCTTC. Encoded protein: CASSTGDSLLYGYTF.